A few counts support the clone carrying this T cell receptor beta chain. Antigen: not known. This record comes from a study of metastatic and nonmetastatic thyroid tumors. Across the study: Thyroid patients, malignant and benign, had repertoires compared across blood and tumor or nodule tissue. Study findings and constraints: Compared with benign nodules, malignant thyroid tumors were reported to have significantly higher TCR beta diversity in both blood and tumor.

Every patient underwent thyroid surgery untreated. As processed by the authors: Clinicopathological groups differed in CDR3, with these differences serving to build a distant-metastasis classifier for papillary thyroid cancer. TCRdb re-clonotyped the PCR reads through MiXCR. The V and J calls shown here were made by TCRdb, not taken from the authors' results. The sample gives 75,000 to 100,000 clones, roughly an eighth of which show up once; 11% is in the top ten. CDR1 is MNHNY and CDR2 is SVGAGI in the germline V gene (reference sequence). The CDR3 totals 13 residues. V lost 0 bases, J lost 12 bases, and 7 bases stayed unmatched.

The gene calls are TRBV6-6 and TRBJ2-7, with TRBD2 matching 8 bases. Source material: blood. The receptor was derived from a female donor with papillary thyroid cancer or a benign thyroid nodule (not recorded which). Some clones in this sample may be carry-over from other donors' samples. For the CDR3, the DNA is TGTGCCAGCAGTTACTCGACGGGGGGGGTCACGTACTTC. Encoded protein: CASSYSTGGVTYF.